The TCR beta chain described here comes from a study of molecular identifiers for immune sequencing clone quantification. Each CDR3 protein is one row after TCRdb ran MiXCR on the PCR reads. Of some 650,000 distinct CDR3 sequences listed, 20% are singletons. This clonotype was counted between two and nine times. Trimming left V 3 bases short and J 5 bases short, with 16 bases between. The CDR3 has 15 residues. CDR1 is SEHNR, CDR2 FQNEAQ, per germline (reference sequence). The TCR originated in a human donor in good health. Some libraries in this study had Jurkat cell RNA spiked in. The gene calls are TRBV7-9 and TRBJ2-5; no clear D gene. The sample consisted of naive CD8+ T cells from blood, with Jurkat cell RNA spiked in. Subset indicated: FACS-sorted CD8+CD4-CCR7+CD45RA+ naive T cells. DNA for the CDR3: TGTGCCAGCAGCTTTATGGTGGGGAATTCGGAGACCCAGTACTTC. Amino acid sequence: CASSFMVGNSETQYF.